The 21 T cell receptor beta chains listed next were all sequenced from one sample in a study of B cell selection in AIRE deficiency. Conventional CD4 T cells were sorted as CD4+CD127+ cells. Sequencing was performed with immunoSEQ multiplex PCR; in TCRdb, only in-frame clones are kept and a portion is missing. The sample shows some 25,000 clones, roughly 95% of them seen only once. The sample taken for sequencing was CD4+CD127+ conventional T cells sorted from PBMCs. Receptor source: a human donor in good health.

This rearrangement joins TRBV21-1 to TRBJ2-7. TRBV21-1 is recorded as a pseudogene. This CDR3 comprises 16 residues. Here the CDR3 reads CASPEQAGGPTYEQYF. CDR3 coding DNA: TGTGCCAGCCCAGAACAGGCGGGTGGCCCGACCTACGAGCAGTACTTC.

The V and J genes are TRBV28 and TRBJ2-5, with D unclear. The CDR3 has 14 amino acids. The V gene's germline CDR1 is MDHEN and CDR2 SYDVKM. Trimming left V 4 bases short and J 2 bases short, with 11 bases between. CDR3 in DNA: TGTGCCAGCAGTTCTTACAGAGGACAAGAGACCCAGTACTTC. It codes for CASSSYRGQETQYF.

The genes are TRBV19 and TRBJ1-4; 8 nucleotides line up with TRBD1. Germline lookup yields CDR1 LNHDA and CDR2 SQIVND (reference sequence). J was trimmed by 3 bases and V by 6 bases; bases with no gene match: 6. The CDR3 contains 15 residues. The CDR3 nucleotides read TGTGCCAGTAGCCTCCTGACAGGGGCTAATGAAAAACTGTTTTTT. As protein: CASSLLTGANEKLFF.

The chain combines TRBV29-1 with TRBJ2-1; perhaps TRBD1 as D (6 bases). Germline CDR1 is SQVTM and CDR2 is ANQGSEA. The CDR3 length is 13 residues. Trimming pared 7 bases from V and 9 bases from J, leaving 19 bases between. CDR3 sequence: CSGPGTTGSEQFF. The CDR3 coding sequence is TGCAGCGGGCCCGGGACAACAGGCAGTGAGCAGTTCTTC.

This sequence joins TRBV7-9 and TRBJ1-1; D uncertain. Germline-derived CDR1 and CDR2 are SEHNR and FQNEAQ (reference sequence). The CDR3 spans 14 residues. V lost 2 bases to trimming and J lost 6 bases, with 13 bases between them. The CDR3 region is CASSLRALGPEAFF. The CDR3 DNA reads as TGTGCCAGCAGCTTAAGGGCCCTAGGCCCTGAAGCTTTCTTT.

The chain carries TRBV25-1 and TRBJ2-3, with D possibly matching TRBD1 (6 bases). The CDR3 totals 16 residues. Germline V gene data show CDR1 as MGHDK and CDR2 as SYGVNS. Between the trimmed V and J ends, which lost 0 bases and 2 bases, there was a span of 12 bases. The CDR3 DNA follows: TGTGCCAGCAGTGAATATCGGCAGGGGATCACAGATACGCAGTATTTT. Translating it yields CASSEYRQGITDTQYF. Full variable domain (rest looked up from reference TRBV25-1 and TRBJ2-3): EADIYQTPRYLVIGTGKKITLECSQTMGHDKMYWYQQDPGMELHLIHYSYGVNSTEKGDLSSESTVSRIRTEHFPLTLESARPSHTSQYLCASSEYRQGITDTQYFGPGTRLTVL.

The J gene is TRBJ1-6, the V gene TRBV6-6; tentatively, D is TRBD1 (6 bases). The V and J ends lost 11 bases and 6 bases respectively, with 11 bases between them. The CDR3 extends over 12 amino acids. The germline V gene has CDR1 MNHNY and CDR2 SVGAGI (reference sequence). The CDR3 loop is CAGRDINSPLHF. DNA of the CDR3: TGTGCCGGCCGGGACATTAATTCACCCCTCCACTTT.

The rearrangement uses TRBV7-9 and TRBJ2-3; 16 bases map to TRBD2. With V trimmed by 3 bases and J by 7 bases, 4 bases remained unmatched. Germline V gene data show CDR1 as SEHNR and CDR2 as FQNEAQ (reference sequence). The CDR3 extends over 16 amino acids. The CDR3 here is CASSLGLAGGSNTQYF. CDR3 coding DNA: TGTGCCAGCAGCTTGGGACTAGCGGGAGGGTCGAATACGCAGTATTTT.

V and J are TRBV7-2 and TRBJ2-1; 7 bases line up with TRBD2. V was pared by 2 bases and J by 2 bases, with 3 bases of the junction left unmatched. CDR3 length: 15 amino acids. Germline values: CDR1 SGHTA, CDR2 FQGNSA. CDR3 protein: CASSLMAGAYNEQFF. In DNA form, the CDR3 reads TGTGCCAGCAGCTTAATGGCGGGAGCCTACAATGAGCAGTTCTTC.

The chain carries TRBV11-2 and TRBJ2-7; 8 bases line up with TRBD2. CDR3 length equals 18 residues. Germline CDR1 and CDR2: SGHAT and FQNNGV. V lost 1 base to trimming and J lost 1 base; unmatched junction nucleotides: 12. CDR3 protein: CASSLVLRAGVGSYEQYF. As DNA, the CDR3 is TGTGCCAGCAGCTTAGTTCTTCGAGCGGGAGTCGGGTCCTACGAGCAGTACTTC.

CDR3 sequence (DNA): TGCGCCAGCAGTGAGTCTGGGCTAGCGGGACTGGATGAGCAGTTCTTC. It specifies CASSESGLAGLDEQFF. V gene TRBV10-1 combines with J gene TRBJ2-1; 9 nucleotides align to TRBD2. CDR1 is WNHNN, CDR2 SYGVQD, per germline (reference sequence). The CDR3 is 16 residues long. V lost 0 bases, J lost 8 bases, and 8 bases stayed unmatched.

The rearrangement joins TRBV7-2 to TRBJ1-1, with TRBD1 matching 7 bases. Germline V lookup: CDR1 SGHTA, CDR2 FQGNSA. Losses at the gene ends were 5 bases for V and 3 bases for J; bases not matched to a gene: 6. The CDR3 has 14 amino acids. The CDR3, as DNA: TGTGCCAGCAGCCCACGGGACAGTTACACTGAAGCTTTCTTT. Its protein is CASSPRDSYTEAFF.

The chain couples TRBV2 to TRBJ1-4; 10 bases are a match to TRBD1. The V and J ends lost 5 bases and 6 bases, in that order; junction bases with no gene match: 6. This CDR3 comprises 15 residues. Germline V gene data show CDR1 as SNHLY and CDR2 as FYNNEI. This CDR3 is CASSSRDRGDEKLFF. The CDR3 nucleotides are TGTGCCAGCAGTTCCCGGGACAGGGGAGATGAAAAACTGTTTTTT.

The chain uses TRBV18 and TRBJ1-4, with D hard to call. V gave up 6 bases and J gave up 4 bases, with 9 bases separating them. The CDR3 spans 13 residues. Per germline, CDR1 KGHSH and CDR2 LQKENI. The CDR3: CASSPRINEKLFF. DNA of the CDR3: TGTGCCAGCTCCCCGCGGATTAATGAAAAACTGTTTTTT.

J is TRBJ1-1 and V is TRBV12-5; no reliable D call. CDR1 and CDR2 from the germline V gene are LGHNT and FRNRAP. The CDR3 length is 13 residues. V lost 1 base and J 1 base, leaving 4 bases between the germline ends. The CDR3 here is CASGLGANTEAFF. In nucleotides, the CDR3 is TGTGCTAGTGGTTTGGGGGCGAACACTGAAGCTTTCTTT.

The CDR3 sequence: CASSPGTTGSEQFF. The CDR3 DNA follows: TGTGCCAGCAGCCCCGGGACCACAGGGAGCGAGCAGTTCTTC. This chain connects TRBV7-3 to TRBJ2-1, with TRBD1 as a possible D gene (6 bases). Trimming took 5 bases from V and 10 from J, leaving 18 bases between them. In germline, CDR1 is SGHTA, CDR2 FQGTGA. The CDR3 has 14 amino acids.

The genes are TRBV7-2 and TRBJ1-4; D gene ambiguous. V was shortened by 3 bases and J by 8 bases, with 7 bases between the two germline ends. The CDR3 spans 12 residues. CDR1 and CDR2 (germline): SGHTA, FQGNSA. Here the CDR3 reads CASSFSGEKLFF. As DNA, the CDR3 is TGTGCCAGCAGCTTCTCGGGGGAAAAACTGTTTTTT.

The chain joins TRBV6-5 to TRBJ2-3; D perhaps matches TRBD2 (6 bases). Germline V gene sequence: CDR1 MNHEY, CDR2 SVGAGI. The V end was cut by 8 bases, the J end by 6 bases, with 18 bases between. CDR3 length: 14 residues. The CDR3 sequence is CASSRRDRSDTQYF. For the CDR3, the DNA is TGTGCCAGCTCGAGGCGGGATCGGTCGGATACGCAGTATTTT.

V is TRBV19 and J is TRBJ2-5; D gene ambiguous. Between the trimmed V and J ends, which lost 0 bases and 2 bases, there was a span of 4 bases. The CDR3 has 13 residues. CDR1 and CDR2 (germline): LNHDA, SQIVND (reference sequence). The CDR3 is CASSIDGQETQYF. The DNA for the CDR3 is TGTGCCAGTAGTATAGATGGGCAAGAGACCCAGTACTTC.

The rearrangement joins TRBV2 to TRBJ2-1, with D possibly TRBD1 on 5 matching bases. CDR3 size: 14 residues. Per germline, CDR1 SNHLY and CDR2 FYNNEI. Trimming took 4 bases from V and 12 from J, leaving 19 bases between them. CDR3 residues: CASSVSWGGSTQFF. The CDR3 bases are TGTGCCAGCAGTGTTTCTTGGGGCGGAAGTACGCAGTTCTTC.

The V and J genes are TRBV6-6 and TRBJ1-1, with D perhaps matching TRBD1 (5 bases). The CDR3 loop spans 14 amino acids. Germline CDR1 and CDR2: MNHNY and SVGAGI (reference sequence). Trimming removed 7 bases from V and 4 bases from J, with 16 bases in between. The CDR3 protein is CASTPPGQVTEAFF. CDR3 DNA sequence: TGTGCCAGCACCCCCCCCGGACAAGTCACTGAAGCTTTCTTT.